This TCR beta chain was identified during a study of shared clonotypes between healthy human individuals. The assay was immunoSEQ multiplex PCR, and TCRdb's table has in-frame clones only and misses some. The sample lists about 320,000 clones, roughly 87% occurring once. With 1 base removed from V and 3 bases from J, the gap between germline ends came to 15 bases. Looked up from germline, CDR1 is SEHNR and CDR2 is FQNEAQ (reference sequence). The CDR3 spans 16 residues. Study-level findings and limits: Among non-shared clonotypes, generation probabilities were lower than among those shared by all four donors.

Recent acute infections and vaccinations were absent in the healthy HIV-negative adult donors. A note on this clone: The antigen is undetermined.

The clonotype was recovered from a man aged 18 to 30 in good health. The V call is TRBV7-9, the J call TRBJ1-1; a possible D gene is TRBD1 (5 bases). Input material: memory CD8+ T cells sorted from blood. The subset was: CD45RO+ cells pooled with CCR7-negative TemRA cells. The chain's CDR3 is CASSLVPRAFYTEAFF. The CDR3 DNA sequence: TGTGCCAGCAGCTTAGTCCCCAGGGCATTTTACACTGAAGCTTTCTTT.